This record looks at one T cell receptor beta chain sequence and its context. Its cognate antigen is unknown. Reverse transcription of 0.5 to 1 ug RNA was performed with random hexamers. Multiplex PCR with immunoSEQ amplified the TCR beta CDR3 across 54 Vbeta and 13 Jbeta. TCRdb fed the immunoSEQ multiplex PCR reads into MiXCR, producing one record per CDR3 protein. The data show tens of thousands of distinct CDR3 sequences, around 94% seen once. The data derive from a study of CD8 T cells in Susac syndrome. Study at large: Patients with Susac syndrome were, at the time of blood collection, therapy-naive, maintained on corticosteroids, or maintained on intravenous immunoglobulin alone. Whole-study findings and limits: CD4+ T cell repertoires in Susac syndrome exhibited no evidence of clonal expansion.

The sample taken for sequencing was CD4+ T cells from PBMCs. The sequence derives from a human donor with Susac syndrome.

Written as DNA, the CDR3 is TGTGCCAGCAGTCGGGCGGGACAGCTTAACTATGGCTACACCTTC. Translating gives CASSRAGQLNYGYTF. The chain joins TRBV6-5 to TRBJ1-2; 7 bases line up with TRBD1. Trimming cost V 5 bases and J 1 base; bases outside gene matches: 7. CDR3 size: 15 residues. Per the germline V gene, CDR1 is MNHEY and CDR2 is SVGAGI.